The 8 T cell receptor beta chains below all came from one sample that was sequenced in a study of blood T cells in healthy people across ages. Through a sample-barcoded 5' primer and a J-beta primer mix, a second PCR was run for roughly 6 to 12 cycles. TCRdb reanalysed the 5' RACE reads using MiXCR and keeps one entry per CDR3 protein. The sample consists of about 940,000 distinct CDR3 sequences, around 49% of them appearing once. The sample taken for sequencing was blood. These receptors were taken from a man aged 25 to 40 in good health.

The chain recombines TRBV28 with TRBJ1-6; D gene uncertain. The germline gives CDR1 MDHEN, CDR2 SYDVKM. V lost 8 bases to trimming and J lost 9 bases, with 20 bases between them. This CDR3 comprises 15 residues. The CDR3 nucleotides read TGTGCCAGCGAGGGAATGGGTCGGACTATTTCACCCCTCCACTTT. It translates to CASEGMGRTISPLHF.

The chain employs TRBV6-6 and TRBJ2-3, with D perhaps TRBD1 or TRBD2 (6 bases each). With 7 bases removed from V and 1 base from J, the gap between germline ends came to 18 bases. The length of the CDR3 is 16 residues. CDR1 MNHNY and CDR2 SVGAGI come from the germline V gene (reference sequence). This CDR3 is CASKPGEAKGTDTQYF. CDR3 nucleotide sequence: TGTGCCAGCAAGCCAGGGGAGGCGAAGGGCACAGATACGCAGTATTTT.

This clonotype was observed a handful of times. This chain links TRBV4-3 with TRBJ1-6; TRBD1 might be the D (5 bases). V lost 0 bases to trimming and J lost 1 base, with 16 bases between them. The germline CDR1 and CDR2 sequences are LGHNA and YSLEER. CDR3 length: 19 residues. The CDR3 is CASSQDPSRGGSYNSPLHF. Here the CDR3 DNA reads TGCGCCAGCAGCCAAGATCCTAGTCGGGGGGGGTCCTATAATTCACCCCTCCACTTT.

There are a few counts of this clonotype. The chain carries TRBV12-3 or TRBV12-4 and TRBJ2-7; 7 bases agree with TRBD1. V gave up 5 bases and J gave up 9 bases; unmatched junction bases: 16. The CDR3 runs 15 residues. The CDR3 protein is CASSLPGQSARGQYF. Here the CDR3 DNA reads TGTGCCAGCAGTCTCCCGGGACAGTCTGCTCGGGGGCAGTACTTC.

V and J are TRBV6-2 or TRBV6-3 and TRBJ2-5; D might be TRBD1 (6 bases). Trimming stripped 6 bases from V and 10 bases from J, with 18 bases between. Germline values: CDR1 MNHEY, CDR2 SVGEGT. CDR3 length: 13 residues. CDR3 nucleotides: TGTGCCAGCAGGGACAGTAACCCCTGGGTCCAGTACTTC. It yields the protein CASRDSNPWVQYF.

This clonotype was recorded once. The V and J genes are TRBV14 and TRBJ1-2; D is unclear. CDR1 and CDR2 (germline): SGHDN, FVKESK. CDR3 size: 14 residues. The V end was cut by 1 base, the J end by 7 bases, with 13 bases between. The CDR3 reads CASSQVGRPSGYTF. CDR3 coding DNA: TGTGCCAGCAGCCAAGTTGGACGGCCTTCTGGCTACACCTTC.

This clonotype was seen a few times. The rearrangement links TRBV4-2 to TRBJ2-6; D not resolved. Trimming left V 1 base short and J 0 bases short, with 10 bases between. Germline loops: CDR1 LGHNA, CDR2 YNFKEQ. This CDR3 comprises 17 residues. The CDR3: CASSQAEKSSGANVLTF. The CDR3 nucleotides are TGTGCCAGCAGCCAAGCGGAAAAGAGCTCTGGGGCCAACGTCCTGACTTTC.

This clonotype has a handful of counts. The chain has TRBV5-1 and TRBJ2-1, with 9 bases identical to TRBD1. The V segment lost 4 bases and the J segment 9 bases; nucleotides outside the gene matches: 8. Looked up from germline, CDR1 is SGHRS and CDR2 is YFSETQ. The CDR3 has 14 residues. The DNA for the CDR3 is TGCGCCAGCAGCATACGGACAGGGGTGGCTGAGCAGTTCTTC. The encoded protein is CASSIRTGVAEQFF. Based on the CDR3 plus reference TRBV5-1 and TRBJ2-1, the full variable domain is KAGVTQTPRYLIKTRGQQVTLSCSPISGHRSVSWYQQTPGQGLQFLFEYFSETQRNKGNFPGRFSGRQFSNSRSEMNVSTLELGDSALYLCASSIRTGVAEQFFGPGTRLTVL.